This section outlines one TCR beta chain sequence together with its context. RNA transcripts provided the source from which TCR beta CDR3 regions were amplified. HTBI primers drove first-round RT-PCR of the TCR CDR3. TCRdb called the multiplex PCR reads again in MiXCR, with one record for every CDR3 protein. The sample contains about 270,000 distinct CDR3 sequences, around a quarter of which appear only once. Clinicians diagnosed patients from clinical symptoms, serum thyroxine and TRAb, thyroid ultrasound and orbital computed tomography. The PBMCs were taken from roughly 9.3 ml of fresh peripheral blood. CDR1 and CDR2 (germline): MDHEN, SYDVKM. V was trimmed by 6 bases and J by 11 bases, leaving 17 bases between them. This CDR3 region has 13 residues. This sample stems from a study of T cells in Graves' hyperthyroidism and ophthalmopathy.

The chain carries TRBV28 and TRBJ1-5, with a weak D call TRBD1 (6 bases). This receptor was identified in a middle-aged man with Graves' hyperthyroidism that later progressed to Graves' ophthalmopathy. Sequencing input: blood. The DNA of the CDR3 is TGTGCCAGCAGGAGACAGGCGGCCGAGACCCAGCATTTT. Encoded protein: CASRRQAAETQHF.